The next 8 T cell receptor beta chains were all read from a single sample in a study of control samples from healthy donors and cancer patients (TCRdb year 2020). Library preparation employed the immunoSEQ multiplex PCR assay. TCRdb's version of the immuneACCESS table is confined to in-frame rearrangements and falls short of the full clone set. An unresolved V gene accounts for under half of the shortfall where checked; the remainder is of unknown origin. The sample data list approximately 150,000 clones, and about nine tenths of these were observed just once. Approximately 3.4% of the sample is in the top ten clones. The sequencing input was blood. These receptors were taken from a man aged 25-40 years in good health.

V usage is TRBV9 and J usage is TRBJ1-2, with D maybe TRBD1 (6 bases). The CDR3 spans 15 residues. Trimming shortened V by 3 bases and J by 0 bases, and 12 bases separated the two germline ends. The germline CDR1 and CDR2 sequences are SGDLS and YYNGEE. The CDR3 spells CASSGTATTNYGYTF. In DNA form, the CDR3 reads TGTGCCAGCAGCGGGACAGCTACTACTAACTATGGCTACACCTTC.

The chain has TRBV6-4 and TRBJ2-3; the D is unclear. This CDR3 has 14 amino acids. Germline V CDR1 and CDR2: MRHNA, SNTAGT. The V end lost 3 bases, the J end lost 0 bases, and 7 bases lay between the germline ends. This CDR3 reads CASSESSSTDTQYF. Written as DNA, the CDR3 is TGTGCCAGCAGTGAGAGTTCCAGCACAGATACGCAGTATTTT.

This chain links TRBV10-3 with TRBJ2-7; 12 nucleotides match TRBD1. Germline V gene lookup returns CDR1 ENHRY and CDR2 SYGVKD. The CDR3 loop spans 16 amino acids. V lost 6 bases, J lost 6 bases, and 12 bases stayed unmatched. Written as DNA, the CDR3 is TGTGCCATCAGCCTGGTAGGGGACAGGGGGCTGATCGAGCAGTACTTC. Its protein product is CAISLVGDRGLIEQYF.

This chain joins TRBV28 and TRBJ2-2; 7 bases are a match to TRBD2. The CDR3 is made up of 16 amino acids. Germline V CDR1 and CDR2: MDHEN, SYDVKM. Trimming cost V 3 bases and J 1 base; bases outside gene matches: 5. The chain's CDR3 is CASSLIAGENTGELFF. CDR3 nucleotide sequence: TGTGCCAGCAGTTTGATTGCGGGGGAGAACACCGGGGAGCTGTTTTTT.

This sequence joins TRBV7-9 and TRBJ1-2; TRBD1 aligns across 9 bases. Germline CDR1 reads SEHNR; CDR2 reads FQNEAQ (reference sequence). With V trimmed by 5 bases and J by 4 bases, 8 bases remained unmatched. The CDR3 has 15 amino acids. This chain's CDR3 is CASSIDRGLGYGYTF. In DNA form, the CDR3 reads TGTGCCAGCAGCATCGACAGGGGGTTGGGCTATGGCTACACCTTC.

CDR3 loop: CASSSSSSGISYEQYF. The CDR3 region has the DNA TGTGCCAGCAGCTCCTCCTCTAGCGGAATTTCCTACGAGCAGTACTTC. The rearrangement joins TRBV7-9 to TRBJ2-7, with 7 positions matching TRBD2. The CDR3 extends over 16 amino acids. From germline, CDR1 is SEHNR and CDR2 FQNEAQ (reference sequence). Trimming took 4 bases from V and 1 from J; bases not matched to a gene: 10. The full variable domain, in which reference TRBV7-9 and TRBJ2-7 provide the parts outside the CDR3, is DTGVSQNPRHKITKRGQNVTFRCDPISEHNRLYWYRQTLGQGPEFLTYFQNEAQLEKSRLLSDRFSAERPKGSFSTLEIQRTEQGDSAMYLCASSSSSSGISYEQYFGPGTRLTVT.

The genes are TRBV6-5 and TRBJ1-6; 9 nucleotides agree with TRBD1. The CDR3 spans 14 residues. The germline V gene encodes CDR1 MNHEY and CDR2 SVGAGI. V lost 6 bases and J lost 4; bases outside the gene matches: 1. CDR3 residues: CASRGQGYNSPLHF. As DNA, the CDR3 is TGTGCCAGCAGGGGACAGGGATATAATTCACCCCTCCACTTT.

This chain links TRBV19 with TRBJ2-2; perhaps TRBD2 as D (6 bases). With 5 bases removed from V and 3 bases from J, the gap between germline ends came to 13 bases. The germline V gene encodes CDR1 LNHDA and CDR2 SQIVND (reference sequence). CDR3 size: 15 residues. This CDR3 is CASSSLAYHTGELFF. The CDR3 DNA follows: TGTGCCAGTAGTTCTCTAGCGTACCACACCGGGGAGCTGTTTTTT. The full variable domain, rest sourced from reference TRBV19 and TRBJ2-2, is DGGITQSPKYLFRKEGQNVTLSCEQNLNHDAMYWYRQDPGQGLRLIYYSQIVNDFQKGDIAEGYSVSREKKESFPLTVTSAQKNPTAFYLCASSSLAYHTGELFFGEGSRLTVL.